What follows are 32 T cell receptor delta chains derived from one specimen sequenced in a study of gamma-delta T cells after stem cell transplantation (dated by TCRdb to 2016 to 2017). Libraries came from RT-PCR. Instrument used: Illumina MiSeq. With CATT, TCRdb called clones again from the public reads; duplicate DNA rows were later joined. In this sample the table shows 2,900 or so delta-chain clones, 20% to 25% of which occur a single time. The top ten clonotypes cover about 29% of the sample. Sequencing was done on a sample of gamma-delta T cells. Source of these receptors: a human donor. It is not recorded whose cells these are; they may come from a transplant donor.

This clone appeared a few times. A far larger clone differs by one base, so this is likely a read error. In DNA form, the CDR3 reads TGTGCTCTTGAGGCAAAAGCCGGGCCGACCTTCCCTTCCGTCCAATACCCTGGGGGATTATACACCGATAAACTCATCTTT. Amino acid sequence: CALEAKAGPTFPSVQYPGGLYTDKLIF. The gene calls are TRDV1 and TRDJ1; 9 nucleotides align to TRDD3. Germline CDR1 and CDR2: TSWWSYY and QGS. With 7 bases clipped from V and 0 bases from J, the junction kept 42 bases outside the gene matches. The CDR3 consists of 27 residues.

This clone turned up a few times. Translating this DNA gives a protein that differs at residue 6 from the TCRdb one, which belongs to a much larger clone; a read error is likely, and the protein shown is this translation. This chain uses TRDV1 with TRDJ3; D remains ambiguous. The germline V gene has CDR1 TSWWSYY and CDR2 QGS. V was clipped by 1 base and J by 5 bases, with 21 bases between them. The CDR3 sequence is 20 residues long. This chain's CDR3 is CALGEPWVPRTPRDTRQMFF. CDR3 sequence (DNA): TGTGCTCTTGGGGAACCTTGGGTTCCCCGTACTCCCCGGGACACCCGACAGATGTTTTTC.

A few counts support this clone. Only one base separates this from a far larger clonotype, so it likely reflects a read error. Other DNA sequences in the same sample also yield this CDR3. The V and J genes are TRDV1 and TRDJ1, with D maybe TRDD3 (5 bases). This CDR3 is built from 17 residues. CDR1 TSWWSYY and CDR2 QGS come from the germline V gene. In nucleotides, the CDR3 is TGTGCGCTTGGGGAACCCCGCTCCGCTGGAGGGACCGATAAACTCATCTTT. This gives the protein CALGEPRSAGGTDKLIF.

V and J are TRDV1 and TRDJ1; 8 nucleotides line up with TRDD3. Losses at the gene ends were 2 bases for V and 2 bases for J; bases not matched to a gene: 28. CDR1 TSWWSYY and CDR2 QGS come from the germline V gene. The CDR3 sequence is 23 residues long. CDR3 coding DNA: TGTGCTCTTGGGGAATTCCCAACCTGGTCCTACTGGTTGGTGGGGGATCGGACCGATAAACTCATCTTT. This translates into CALGEFPTWSYWLVGDRTDKLIF.

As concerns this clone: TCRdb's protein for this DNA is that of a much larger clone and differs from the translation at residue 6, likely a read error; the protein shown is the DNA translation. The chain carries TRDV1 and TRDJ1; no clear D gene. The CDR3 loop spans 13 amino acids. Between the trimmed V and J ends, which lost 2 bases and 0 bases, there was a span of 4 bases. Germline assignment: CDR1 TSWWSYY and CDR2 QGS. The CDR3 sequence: CALGEAYTDKLIF. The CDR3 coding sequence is TGTGCTCTTGGGGAAGCCTACACCGATAAACTCATCTTT.

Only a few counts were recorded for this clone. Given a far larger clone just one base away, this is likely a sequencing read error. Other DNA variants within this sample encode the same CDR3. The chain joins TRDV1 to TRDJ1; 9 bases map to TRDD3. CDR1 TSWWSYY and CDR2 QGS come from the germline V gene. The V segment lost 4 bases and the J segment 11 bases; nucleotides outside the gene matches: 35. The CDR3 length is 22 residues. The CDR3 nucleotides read TGTGCTCTTGGGGTCACTGTTAGGTACTGGGGGACTGACGAAAATGAAAAGCAAAAGCTCATCTTT. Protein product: CALGVTVRYWGTDENEKQKLIF.

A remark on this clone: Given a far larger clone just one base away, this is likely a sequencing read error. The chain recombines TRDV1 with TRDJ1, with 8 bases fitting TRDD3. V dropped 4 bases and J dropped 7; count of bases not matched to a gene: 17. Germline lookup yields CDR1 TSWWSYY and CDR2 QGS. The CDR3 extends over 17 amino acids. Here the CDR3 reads CALGGPPYSGIRAKLIF. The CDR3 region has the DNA TGTGCTCTTGGGGGTCCTCCCTACTCAGGGATACGTGCTAAACTCATCTTT.

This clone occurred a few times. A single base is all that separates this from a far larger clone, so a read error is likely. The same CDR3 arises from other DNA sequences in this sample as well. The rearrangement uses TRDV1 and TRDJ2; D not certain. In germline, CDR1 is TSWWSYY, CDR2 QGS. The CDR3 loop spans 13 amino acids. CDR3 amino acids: CALATGLTAQLFF. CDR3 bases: TGCGCTCTGGCGACAGGGTTGACAGCACAACTCTTCTTT.

The CDR3 bases are TGTGCTCTTGGGGAACCCTGGCTGGGGTACACCGATAAACTCATCTTT. It translates to CALGEPWLGYTDKLIF. This chain links TRDV1 with TRDJ1, with D possibly matching TRDD3 (6 bases). V was cut by 1 base and J by 0 bases, with 12 bases left in between. CDR1 and CDR2 from the germline V gene are TSWWSYY and QGS. CDR3 length: 16 residues.

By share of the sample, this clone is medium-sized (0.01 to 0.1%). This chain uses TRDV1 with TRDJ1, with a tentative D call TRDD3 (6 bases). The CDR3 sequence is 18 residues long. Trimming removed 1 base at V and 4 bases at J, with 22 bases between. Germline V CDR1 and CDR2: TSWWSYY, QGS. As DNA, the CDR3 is TGTGCTCTTGGGGAACGAGAGAGTGGGGGGCGGAGGGTCGATAAACTCATCTTT. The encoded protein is CALGERESGGRRVDKLIF.

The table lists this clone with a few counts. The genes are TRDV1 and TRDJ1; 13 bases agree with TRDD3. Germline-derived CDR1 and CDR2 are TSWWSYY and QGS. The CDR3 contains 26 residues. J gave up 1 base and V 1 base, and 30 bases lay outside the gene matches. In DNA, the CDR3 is TGTGCTCTTGGGGAACCCTTGGATTTCACAGGGCTTCCTACTGGGGGATACGGGTTTTGCACCGATAAACTCATCTTT. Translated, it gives CALGEPLDFTGLPTGGYGFCTDKLIF.

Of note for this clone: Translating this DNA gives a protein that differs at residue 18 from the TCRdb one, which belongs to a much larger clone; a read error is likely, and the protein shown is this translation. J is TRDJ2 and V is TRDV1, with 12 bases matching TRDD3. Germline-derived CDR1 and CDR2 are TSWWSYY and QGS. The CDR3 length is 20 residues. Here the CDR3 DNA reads TGTGCTCTTGGGGCGTTTCCTACTGGGGGATACTTTCCTGGGGCAGCACAACCCTTCTTT. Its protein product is CALGAFPTGGYFPGAAQPFF.

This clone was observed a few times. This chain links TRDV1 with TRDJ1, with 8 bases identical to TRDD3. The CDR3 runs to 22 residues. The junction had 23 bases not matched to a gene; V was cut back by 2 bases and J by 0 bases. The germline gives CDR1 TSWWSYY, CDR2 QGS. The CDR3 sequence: CALGEGGALSLLGVGDTDKLIF. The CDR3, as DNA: TGTGCTCTTGGGGAAGGGGGGGCCCTAAGCCTACTGGGGGTCGGGGACACCGATAAACTCATCTTT.

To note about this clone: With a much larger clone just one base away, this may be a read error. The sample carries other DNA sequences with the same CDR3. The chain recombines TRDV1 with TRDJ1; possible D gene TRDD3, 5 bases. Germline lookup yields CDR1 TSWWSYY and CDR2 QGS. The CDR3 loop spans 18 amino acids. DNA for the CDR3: TGTGCCCTTGGGGAACTCCCGCCCGGGGTCGGGGTCACCGATAAACTCATCTTT. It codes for CALGELPPGVGVTDKLIF.

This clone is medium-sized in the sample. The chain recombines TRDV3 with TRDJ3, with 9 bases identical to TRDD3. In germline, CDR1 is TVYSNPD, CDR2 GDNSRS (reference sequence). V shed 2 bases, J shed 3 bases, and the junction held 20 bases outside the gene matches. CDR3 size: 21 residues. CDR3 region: CAFGFPTPGGLVLWDTRQMFF. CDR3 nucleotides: TGTGCCTTTGGTTTCCCGACCCCTGGGGGATTGGTTCTCTGGGACACCCGACAGATGTTTTTC.

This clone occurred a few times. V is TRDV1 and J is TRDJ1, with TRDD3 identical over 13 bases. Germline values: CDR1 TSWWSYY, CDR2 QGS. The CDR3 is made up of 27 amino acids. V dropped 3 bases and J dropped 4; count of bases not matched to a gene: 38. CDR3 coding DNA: TGTGCTCTTGGGGATCCCGGGGAGGCCTTCCTACGGACTGGGGGATACGCGCGCGCGATAGAAGACGATAAACTCATCTTT. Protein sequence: CALGDPGEAFLRTGGYARAIEDDKLIF.

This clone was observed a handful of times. The CDR3, as DNA: TGTGCTCTTGGGGAAACGGTGGTAACTGGGGGATCCCTTTCCGATAAACTCATCTTT. Encoded protein: CALGETVVTGGSLSDKLIF. V is TRDV1 and J is TRDJ1, with 10 bases matching TRDD3. With V trimmed by 2 bases and J by 3 bases, 15 bases remained unmatched. This CDR3 region has 19 residues. Germline V CDR1 and CDR2: TSWWSYY, QGS.

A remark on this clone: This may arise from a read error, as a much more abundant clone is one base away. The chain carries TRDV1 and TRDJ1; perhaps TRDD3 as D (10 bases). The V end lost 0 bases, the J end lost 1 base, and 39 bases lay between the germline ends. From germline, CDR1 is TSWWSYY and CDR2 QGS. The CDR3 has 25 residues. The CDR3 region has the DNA TGTGCTCTTGGGGAACTTAAGGCCTTCCTACATAACCGGGGGATACGTGGTAAAAGCACCGATAAACTCATCTTT. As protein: CALGELKAFLHNRGIRGKSTDKLIF.

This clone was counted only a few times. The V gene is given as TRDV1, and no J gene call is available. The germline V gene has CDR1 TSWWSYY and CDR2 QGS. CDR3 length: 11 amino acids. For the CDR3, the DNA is TGTGCTCTTGCAACTAATGAAAAACTGTTTTTT. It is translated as CALATNEKLFF.

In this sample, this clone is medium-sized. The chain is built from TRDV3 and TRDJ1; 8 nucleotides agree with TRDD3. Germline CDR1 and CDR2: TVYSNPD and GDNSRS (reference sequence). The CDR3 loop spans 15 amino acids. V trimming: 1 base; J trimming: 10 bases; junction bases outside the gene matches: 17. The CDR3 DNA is TGTGCCTTTAAGAGGGGAGGAGGGATACGGAAGGGACTCATCTTT. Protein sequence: CAFKRGGGIRKGLIF.

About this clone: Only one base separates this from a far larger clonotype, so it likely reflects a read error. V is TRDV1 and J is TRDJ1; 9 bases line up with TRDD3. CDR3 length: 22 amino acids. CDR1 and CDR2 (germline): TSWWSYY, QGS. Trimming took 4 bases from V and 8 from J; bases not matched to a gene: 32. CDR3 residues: CALGVTVRYWGTDENEEQKLIF. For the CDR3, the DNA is TGTGCTCTTGGGGTCACTGTTAGGTACTGGGGGACTGACGAAAATGAAGAGCAAAAACTCATCTTT.

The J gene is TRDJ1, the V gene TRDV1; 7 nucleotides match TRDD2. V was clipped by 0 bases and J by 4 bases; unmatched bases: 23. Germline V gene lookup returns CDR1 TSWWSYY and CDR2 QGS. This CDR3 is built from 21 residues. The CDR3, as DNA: TGTGCTCTTGGGGAACTCAAAGCCTTCCCCTTTCCTACTGGAGAATTCGATAAACTCATCTTT. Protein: CALGELKAFPFPTGEFDKLIF.

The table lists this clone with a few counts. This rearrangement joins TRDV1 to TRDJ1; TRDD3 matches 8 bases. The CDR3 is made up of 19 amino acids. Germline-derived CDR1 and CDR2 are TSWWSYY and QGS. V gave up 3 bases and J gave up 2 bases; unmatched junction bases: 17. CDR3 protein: CALGEYPGLWGISTDKLIF. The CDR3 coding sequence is TGTGCTCTTGGGGAGTACCCCGGACTTTGGGGGATTTCTACCGATAAACTCATCTTT.

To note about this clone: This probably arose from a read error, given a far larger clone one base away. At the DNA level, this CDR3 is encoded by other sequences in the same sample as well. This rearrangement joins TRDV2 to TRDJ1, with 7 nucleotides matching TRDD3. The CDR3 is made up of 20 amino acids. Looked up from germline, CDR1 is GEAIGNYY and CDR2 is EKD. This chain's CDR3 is CACDTGVFRFNWGLTDKLIF. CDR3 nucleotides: TGTGCCTGCGACACCGGTGTCTTCCGATTCAACTGGGGTCTTACCGATAAACTCATCTTT.

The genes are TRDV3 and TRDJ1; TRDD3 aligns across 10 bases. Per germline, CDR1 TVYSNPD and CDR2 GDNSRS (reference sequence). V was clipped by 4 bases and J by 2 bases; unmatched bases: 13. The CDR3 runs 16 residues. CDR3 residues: CASVWGVLGDTDKLIF. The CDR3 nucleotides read TGTGCCTCCGTATGGGGGGTACTGGGGGATACCGATAAACTCATCTTT.

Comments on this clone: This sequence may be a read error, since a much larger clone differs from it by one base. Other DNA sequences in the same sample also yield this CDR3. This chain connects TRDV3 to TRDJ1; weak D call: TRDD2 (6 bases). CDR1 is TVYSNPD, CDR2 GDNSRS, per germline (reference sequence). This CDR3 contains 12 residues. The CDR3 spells CAYRLPDHKLIF. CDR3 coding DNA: TGCGCCTACAGACTTCCTGACCATAAACTCATCTTT.

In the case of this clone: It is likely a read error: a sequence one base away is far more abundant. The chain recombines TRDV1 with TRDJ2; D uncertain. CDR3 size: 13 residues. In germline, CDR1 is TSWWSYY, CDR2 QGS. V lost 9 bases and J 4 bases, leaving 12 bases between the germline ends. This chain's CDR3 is CALATGSTAQLFF. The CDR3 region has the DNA TGTGCTCTGGCGACAGGGTCGACAGCACAACTCTTCTTT.

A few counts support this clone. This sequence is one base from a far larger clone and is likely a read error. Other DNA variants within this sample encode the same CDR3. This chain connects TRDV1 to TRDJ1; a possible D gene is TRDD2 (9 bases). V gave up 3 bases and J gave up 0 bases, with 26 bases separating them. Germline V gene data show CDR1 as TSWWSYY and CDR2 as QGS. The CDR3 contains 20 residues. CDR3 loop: CALGEAFLRTGGLYTDKLIF. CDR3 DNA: TGTGCTCTTGGGGAGGCCTTCCTACGGACTGGGGGTTTGTACACCGATAAACTCATCTTT.

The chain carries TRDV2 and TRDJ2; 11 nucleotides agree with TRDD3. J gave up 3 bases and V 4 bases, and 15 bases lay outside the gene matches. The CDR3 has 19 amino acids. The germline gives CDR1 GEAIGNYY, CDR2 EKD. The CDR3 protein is CACDPLTGGYGRLTAQLFF. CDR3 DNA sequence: TGTGCCTGTGATCCCCTTACTGGGGGATATGGACGACTGACAGCACAACTCTTCTTT.

CDR3 in DNA: TGTGCTCTTGGGGAACTTCCCCGCGACGAAGTGTACACCGATAAACTCATCTTT. Translating it yields CALGELPRDEVYTDKLIF. The rearrangement joins TRDV1 to TRDJ1, with D unresolved. Trimming took off 0 bases at V and 0 bases at J, with 17 bases between the two ends. The CDR3 runs 18 residues. The germline gives CDR1 TSWWSYY, CDR2 QGS.

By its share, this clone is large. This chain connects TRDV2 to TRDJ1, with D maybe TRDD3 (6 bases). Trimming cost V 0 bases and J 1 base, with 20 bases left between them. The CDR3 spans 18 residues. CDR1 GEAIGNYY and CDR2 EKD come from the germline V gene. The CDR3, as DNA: TGTGCCTGTGACACCGTTACACAAATGGGGGCCACCACCGATAAACTCATCTTT. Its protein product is CACDTVTQMGATTDKLIF.

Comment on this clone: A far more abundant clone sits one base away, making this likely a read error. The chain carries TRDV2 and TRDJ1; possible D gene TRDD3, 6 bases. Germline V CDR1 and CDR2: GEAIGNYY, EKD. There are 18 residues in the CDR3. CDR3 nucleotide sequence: TGTGCCTGTGACACCGTTACACAAATGGGGGCCACCACCGATAAACCCATCTTT. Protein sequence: CACDTVTQMGATTDKPIF.